This TCR beta chain is from a study of cytomegalovirus exposure and HLA in healthy donors. Overall study: Prior work identified 95 million to 120 million unique TCR beta sequences in some 180 million T cells. Study conclusions and caveats: A later analysis found TCR association rates differed by HLA locus, highest for DRB1 and lowest for HLA-C. In a later analysis, donors in an Asian-associated ancestry cluster reportedly had fewer N-insertions in productive TCRs than the cohort mean. Follow-up analysis later connected one missense variant in DCLRE1C with trimming of TCR beta V- and J-genes.

Comments on this clone: Its antigen is unidentified.

PCR used 60 Vbeta primers and 13 Jbeta primers. Some clones are missing from TCRdb's copy, which holds only in-frame ones; the method was immunoSEQ multiplex PCR. The sample contains around 110,000 clones, about 80% of which appear only once. V was pared by 0 bases and J by 4 bases, with 8 bases of the junction left unmatched. The V gene's germline CDR1 is SGDLS and CDR2 YYNGEE. The CDR3 runs to 16 residues. Material for sequencing was PBMCs. The source is a woman between 18 and 29 years old in good health and CMV-seropositive. This chain joins TRBV9 and TRBJ2-7; TRBD2 matches 9 bases. This chain's CDR3 is CASSVAPSGKAYEQYF. CDR3 in DNA: TGTGCCAGCAGCGTAGCTCCTAGCGGGAAAGCTTACGAGCAGTACTTC.